Listed here is a single TCR beta chain. This entry belongs to a study of blood T cell repertoires in COVID-19. Overall study: The study drew acute and convalescent COVID-19 samples from the United States, Italy and Spain. The cDNA or gDNA used as material had been derived from T cells, B-cell-depleted T cells, or PBMCs.

V lost 8 bases, J lost 4 bases, and 7 bases stayed unmatched. The CDR3 spans 13 residues. Per the germline V gene, CDR1 is SNHLY and CDR2 is FYNNEI. The Seattle patients, enrolled during active infection, were followed longitudinally. Per the study methods: How many nucleated cells were present was estimated from reference gene primer amplification. Generated by immunoSEQ multiplex PCR, the TCRdb table keeps only in-frame clones and is missing some. V, J and clone size are taken as reported in that table, and D and trimming were inferred from the DNA itself. The repertoire holds roughly 350,000 clones, with roughly 90% as singletons.

Specimen: peripheral blood. The source is a woman aged 70-85 years with COVID-19, enrolled during active disease. The J gene is TRBJ1-2, the V gene TRBV2, with 7 bases that match TRBD1. The CDR3 is CASPRGVGYGYTF. The DNA for the CDR3 is TGTGCCAGCCCCAGGGGGGTCGGCTATGGCTACACCTTC.